This passage covers 22 T cell receptor beta chains from one sample sequenced in a study of shared clonotypes between healthy human individuals. Naivety among CD8 cells was defined by CD45RO negativity and positive CCR7 selection, thereby excluding terminally differentiated effector memory CD45RA+ cells. Profiled with immunoSEQ multiplex PCR; TCRdb holds only in-frame clones, not every one. Seen here are roughly 650,000 clones, approximately 96% observed once, and the top ten hold about 0.11%. Sequencing was carried out using naive CD8+ T cells sorted from blood. These TCRs come from a woman between 25 and 40 years old in good health.

This clone occurred once. J is TRBJ2-2 and V is TRBV29-1; tentatively, D is TRBD1 or TRBD2 (5 bases each). Per germline, CDR1 SQVTM and CDR2 ANQGSEA. V gave up 6 bases and J gave up 2 bases, with 10 bases separating them. CDR3 length equals 13 residues. CDR3 DNA sequence: TGCAGCGTCGACCGGGACAACACCGGGGAGCTGTTTTTT. The encoded protein is CSVDRDNTGELFF.

This clone was detected only a few times. This chain links TRBV11-2 with TRBJ2-7; D gene uncertain. V was pared by 1 base and J by 6 bases, with 7 bases between. Germline CDR1 and CDR2: SGHAT and FQNNGV. The CDR3 has 12 amino acids. CDR3 sequence reads: CASSLVPGEQYF. The CDR3 DNA reads as TGTGCCAGCAGCTTAGTCCCAGGCGAGCAGTACTTC.

The chain combines TRBV27 with TRBJ2-3; possibly TRBD1 for D (5 bases). Trimming took 2 bases from V and 1 from J, leaving 10 bases between them. Per germline, CDR1 MNHEY and CDR2 SMNVEV (reference sequence). The CDR3 spans 15 residues. In DNA, the CDR3 is TGTGCCAGCAGTTTAGTTCCAGGGCGCACAGATACGCAGTATTTT. As protein: CASSLVPGRTDTQYF.

The chain links TRBV4-1 to TRBJ2-5, with D perhaps matching TRBD1 or TRBD2 (5 bases each). The tail of the sequence fits TRBJ2-7 better, so the J call may be wrong. From germline, CDR1 is MGHRA and CDR2 YSYEKL. This CDR3 has 14 amino acids. CDR3 in amino acids: CASSQGDRSYEQYF. Written as DNA, the CDR3 is TGCGCCAGCAGCCAGGGGGACCGATCCTACGAGCAGTACTTC.

This chain links TRBV9 with TRBJ2-1; maybe TRBD2 (5 bases). This CDR3 contains 15 residues. Germline V gene lookup returns CDR1 SGDLS and CDR2 YYNGEE. V was trimmed by 2 bases and J by 4 bases, leaving 13 bases between them. This CDR3 reads CASSVGAASYNEQFF. The CDR3, as DNA: TGTGCCAGCAGCGTGGGAGCGGCCTCTTACAATGAGCAGTTCTTC.

The J gene is TRBJ2-7, the V gene TRBV10-3; 8 bases line up with TRBD2. The trim removed 10 bases at V and 0 bases at J, leaving 11 bases unmatched. The CDR3 runs 15 residues. CDR1 ENHRY and CDR2 SYGVKD come from the germline V gene. CDR3 region: CASAAGDSSSYEQYF. The CDR3 coding sequence is TGTGCCAGCGCAGCGGGAGACTCCAGCTCCTACGAGCAGTACTTC.

This sequence joins TRBV5-6 and TRBJ1-3, with 9 bases that match TRBD1. J was trimmed by 8 bases and V by 5 bases; bases with no gene match: 11. Germline loops: CDR1 SGHDT, CDR2 YYEEEE. This CDR3 contains 15 residues. For the CDR3, the DNA is TGTGCCAGCAGTTTTGGGACAGGGAGTTGGGACACCATATATTTT. Its translation: CASSFGTGSWDTIYF. Filled out from reference TRBV5-6 and TRBJ1-3, the complete variable domain reads DAGVTQSPTHLIKTRGQQVTLRCSPKSGHDTVSWYQQALGQGPQFIFQYYEEEERQRGNFPDRFSGHQFPNYSSELNVNALLLGDSALYLCASSFGTGSWDTIYFGEGSWLTVV.

The chain is built from TRBV5-1 and TRBJ2-2; perhaps D is TRBD1 or TRBD2 (6 bases each). Per germline, CDR1 SGHRS and CDR2 YFSETQ. This CDR3 has 16 amino acids. V was trimmed by 4 bases and J by 2 bases, leaving 15 bases between them. DNA of the CDR3: TGCGCCAGCAGCCCGGGGGCAGGGGACAACACCGGGGAGCTGTTTTTT. Translating gives CASSPGAGDNTGELFF.

The chain uses TRBV7-9 and TRBJ2-3; perhaps TRBD1 as D (7 bases). With 5 bases removed from V and 1 base from J, the gap between germline ends came to 19 bases. Germline-derived CDR1 and CDR2 are SEHNR and FQNEAQ (reference sequence). This CDR3 is 17 amino acids long. CDR3 DNA sequence: TGTGCCAGCAGCCCAAGCAGGGGGGCCCCGCGCACAGATACGCAGTATTTT. This gives the protein CASSPSRGAPRTDTQYF.

This rearrangement joins TRBV5-4 to TRBJ2-7; 7 positions agree with TRBD2. The CDR3 runs to 14 residues. Germline V gene sequence: CDR1 SGHNT, CDR2 YYREEE (reference sequence). Losses at the gene ends were 6 bases for V and 6 bases for J; bases not matched to a gene: 12. CDR3 in DNA: TGTGCCAGCACCCGCCTGGGGGGGTCAGGCGAGCAGTACTTC. Protein sequence: CASTRLGGSGEQYF. Full variable domain (remainder filled in from reference TRBV5-4 and TRBJ2-7): ETGVTQSPTHLIKTRGQQVTLRCSSQSGHNTVSWYQQALGQGPQFIFQYYREEENGRGNFPPRFSGLQFPNYSSELNVNALELDDSALYLCASTRLGGSGEQYFGPGTRLTVT.

The rearrangement uses TRBV4-1 and TRBJ2-7, with D possibly matching TRBD2 (6 bases). CDR3 length: 16 residues. Trimming took 0 bases from V and 2 from J, leaving 14 bases between them. Germline loops: CDR1 MGHRA, CDR2 YSYEKL. In DNA, the CDR3 is TGCGCCAGCAGCCAAGAAGACCTAGCGAACACCTACGAGCAGTACTTC. It encodes CASSQEDLANTYEQYF.

The genes are TRBV4-1 and TRBJ2-7; the D gene is possibly TRBD2 (5 bases). V lost 1 base and J 6 bases, leaving 16 bases between the germline ends. CDR3 length: 15 amino acids. The V gene's germline CDR1 is MGHRA and CDR2 YSYEKL. The CDR3 DNA follows: TGCGCCAGCAGCCAAGCCATCGGACTCCGTGTCGAGCAGTACTTC. The encoded protein is CASSQAIGLRVEQYF.

CDR3 in amino acids: CASGTGGTGELFF. For the CDR3, the DNA is TGTGCCTCCGGGACAGGGGGCACCGGGGAGCTGTTTTTT. This sequence joins TRBV28 and TRBJ2-2, with 11 bases aligning to TRBD1. Germline assignment: CDR1 MDHEN and CDR2 SYDVKM. This CDR3 comprises 13 residues. V was pared by 11 bases and J by 4 bases, with 3 bases of the junction left unmatched.

V gene TRBV10-1 combines with J gene TRBJ2-2; TRBD2 might be the D (6 bases). Trimming left V 4 bases short and J 0 bases short, with 9 bases between. CDR1 is WNHNN, CDR2 SYGVQD, per germline (reference sequence). CDR3 size: 15 residues. CDR3 nucleotide sequence: TGCGCCAGCAGTGTAGCGGTTTCGAACACCGGGGAGCTGTTTTTT. Its translation: CASSVAVSNTGELFF.

This sequence joins TRBV5-6 and TRBJ2-2; 8 bases line up with TRBD2. The length of the CDR3 is 16 residues. CDR1 is SGHDT, CDR2 YYEEEE, per germline. J gave up 4 bases and V 0 bases, and 5 bases lay outside the gene matches. As DNA, the CDR3 is TGTGCCAGCAGCTTGGTCAGCGGGAGTGTCACCGGGGAGCTGTTTTTT. Its translation is CASSLVSGSVTGELFF.

The genes are TRBV5-1 and TRBJ1-2, with 11 nucleotides matching TRBD1. This CDR3 contains 14 residues. The J segment lost 8 bases and the V segment lost 0 bases, leaving 3 bases of the junction unmatched. From germline, CDR1 is SGHRS and CDR2 YFSETQ. In DNA, the CDR3 is TGCGCCAGCAGCTTGGAGGACAGGGGGCGAGGCTACACCTTC. Translated: CASSLEDRGRGYTF.

The genes are TRBV19 and TRBJ2-5, with 11 nucleotides matching TRBD1. The trim removed 3 bases at V and 5 bases at J, leaving 5 bases unmatched. This CDR3 contains 15 residues. Germline CDR1 reads LNHDA; CDR2 reads SQIVND (reference sequence). CDR3 residues: CASSMRTGGRETQYF. DNA of the CDR3: TGTGCCAGTAGTATGCGGACAGGGGGCAGGGAGACCCAGTACTTC.

In this sample, this clone turned up once. The chain links TRBV28 to TRBJ2-7; 11 positions match TRBD1. Losses at the gene ends were 6 bases for V and 5 bases for J; bases not matched to a gene: 12. Germline V gives CDR1 MDHEN, CDR2 SYDVKM. The CDR3 extends over 16 amino acids. The CDR3 loop is CASSLIWDRGMHEQYF. CDR3 DNA: TGTGCCAGCAGCCTTATTTGGGACAGGGGGATGCACGAGCAGTACTTC.

The rearrangement links TRBV30 to TRBJ1-1; D may be TRBD1 (5 bases). The CDR3 is made up of 13 amino acids. Trimming left V 0 bases short and J 3 bases short, with 8 bases between. Germline CDR1 is GTSNPN and CDR2 is SVGIG (reference sequence). The CDR3 loop is CAWSVLGDTEAFF. The CDR3 coding sequence is TGTGCCTGGAGTGTACTAGGGGACACTGAAGCTTTCTTT.

This rearrangement joins TRBV19 to TRBJ1-1; 9 bases align to TRBD1. Per the germline V gene, CDR1 is LNHDA and CDR2 is SQIVND (reference sequence). The CDR3 has 18 residues. V lost 9 bases, J lost 3 bases, and 20 bases stayed unmatched. The CDR3 protein is CASQFREQGARKDTEAFF. The CDR3 DNA reads TGTGCCAGCCAATTCAGAGAACAGGGGGCGCGAAAAGACACTGAAGCTTTCTTT.

This clone was seen a few times. The sample contains more than one DNA sequence encoding this CDR3. The genes are TRBV7-9 and TRBJ2-7; TRBD1 agrees at 9 bases. V lost 4 bases to trimming and J lost 2 bases; unmatched junction nucleotides: 3. This CDR3 has 14 amino acids. The germline gives CDR1 SEHNR, CDR2 FQNEAQ (reference sequence). The CDR3 region has the DNA TGTGCCAGCAGCTCCCGGGACAGGGCCTACGAGCAGTACTTC. It translates to CASSSRDRAYEQYF.

Note on this clone: The CDR3 does not end in the conserved phenylalanine or tryptophan, so this is likely a read error. No DNA is shown, since the ends of the CDR3 on it are uncertain; the CDR3 is the one TCRdb lists. V is TRBV2 and J is TRBJ2-3; TRBD2 is taken as the D call from the table, unchecked against the DNA. Germline V CDR1 and CDR2: SNHLY, FYNNEI. The CDR3 region is 12 residues in length, termini included. The CDR3 sequence: CASSGSLAGVHI.